This TCR beta chain was obtained from a study of T-cell reconstitution after alpha-beta-depleted transplantation in children. As it was prepared, the TCRbeta library received unique molecular identifiers. TCRdb analysed the PCR reads with MiXCR anew, one entry per CDR3 protein. Of about 580,000 distinct CDR3 sequences in the sample, more than 20% were seen once. Concerning this clonotype: Its target is not known.

Overall study findings and caveats: Expanded graft clones numbering several hundred reportedly gave rise to alpha-beta T cells about two months after transplant. Fresh T-cell production supplied most of the T-cell counts and diversity seen one year after transplant.

Germline CDR1 is MNHNS and CDR2 is SASEGT. Trimming at V came to 6 bases and at J to 4 bases, leaving 5 bases not matched to a gene. The CDR3 consists of 14 residues. The sequence was obtained from a boy less than two years old who had a stem cell transplant for acute myeloid leukemia, so the T cells may come from the graft donor. The material sequenced was PBMCs, mostly from graft donor cells, taken 360 days after TCRalphabeta/CD19-depleted stem cell transplant. The chain uses TRBV6-1 and TRBJ2-3, with 9 bases lining up with TRBD1. DNA of the CDR3: TGTGCCAGCAGCGGGACAGGGATGCCAGATACGCAGTATTTT. It codes for CASSGTGMPDTQYF.